One sample yielded the 5 T cell receptor beta chains listed below, sequenced in a study of cytomegalovirus exposure and HLA in healthy donors. The PCR was carried out with 60 Vbeta primers and 13 Jbeta primers. TCRdb's copy holds only in-frame clones and misses some; the assay was immunoSEQ multiplex PCR. Of about 160,000 clones listed, approximately 78% are singletons. The sample was PBMCs. The receptors originated from a male donor in good health and CMV-seropositive.

The rearrangement uses TRBV27 and TRBJ1-1; no firm D call. Trimming left V 4 bases short and J 1 base short, with 7 bases between. This CDR3 contains 13 residues. Germline assignment: CDR1 MNHEY and CDR2 SMNVEV (reference sequence). This CDR3 reads CASSSTENTEAFF. The CDR3 region has the DNA TGTGCCAGCAGTTCCACAGAGAACACTGAAGCTTTCTTT.

The DNA for the CDR3 is TGTGCCAGCAGCCGGACAGGGACAGATACGCAGTATTTT. This sequence encodes CASSRTGTDTQYF. The chain joins TRBV7-2 to TRBJ2-3, with 8 positions matching TRBD1. Unmatched junction bases numbered 1, after V lost 5 bases and J lost 3 bases. CDR1 SGHTA and CDR2 FQGNSA come from the germline V gene. CDR3 size: 13 residues. Together with reference TRBV7-2 and TRBJ2-3, the CDR3 gives the full variable domain: GAGVSQSPSNKVTEKGKDVELRCDPISGHTALYWYRQSLGQGLEFLIYFQGNSAPDKSGLPSDRFSAERTGGSVSTLTIQRTQQEDSAVYLCASSRTGTDTQYFGPGTRLTVL.

This clone was seen a few times. The chain employs TRBV4-1 and TRBJ1-1, with 7 bases identical to TRBD1. Germline CDR1 is MGHRA and CDR2 is YSYEKL. V shed 4 bases, J shed 0 bases, and the junction held 2 bases outside the gene matches. The CDR3 runs 14 residues. CDR3 residues: CASSPDRLNTEAFF. CDR3 DNA: TGCGCCAGCAGCCCGGACAGGTTGAACACTGAAGCTTTCTTT.

The chain joins TRBV11-2 to TRBJ1-1; 8 nucleotides line up with TRBD1. Looked up from germline, CDR1 is SGHAT and CDR2 is FQNNGV. The V and J ends lost 5 bases and 11 bases, in that order; junction bases with no gene match: 16. The CDR3 covers 15 residues. The CDR3: CASSLRQGPVLNAFF. CDR3 nucleotide sequence: TGTGCCAGCAGCCTACGACAGGGGCCGGTTTTGAATGCTTTCTTT.

This rearrangement joins TRBV15 to TRBJ1-1, with 8 bases fitting TRBD1. Germline V gene data show CDR1 as LNHNV and CDR2 as YYDKDF (reference sequence). CDR3 length: 13 amino acids. The DNA of the CDR3 is TGTGCTATTAAGGACAGGGTTAACACTGAAGCTTTCTTT. Translation gives CAIKDRVNTEAFF. Full variable domain (outside the CDR3, taken from reference TRBV15 and TRBJ1-1): DAMVIQNPRYQVTQFGKPVTLSCSQTLNHNVMYWYQQKSSQAPKLLFHYYDKDFNNEADTPDNFQSRRPNTSFCFLDIRSPGLGDTAMYLCAIKDRVNTEAFFGQGTRLTVV.